This TCR beta chain came from a study of T cells in Graves' hyperthyroidism and ophthalmopathy. TCR beta CDR3 region amplification was performed from RNA transcripts. HTBI primers drove first-round RT-PCR of the TCR CDR3. TCRdb used MiXCR to reprocess the multiplex PCR reads, holding one entry per CDR3 protein. The sample lists around 520,000 distinct CDR3 sequences, about 15% occurring once. The patients, who ranged from 18 to 65 in age, presented with newly diagnosed hyperthyroidism lasting under 2 months. Uncontrolled infection, other autoimmune disease, pregnancy or lactation excluded patients. The CDR3 runs to 16 residues. In germline, CDR1 is MGHDK, CDR2 SYGVNS. Trimming pared 2 bases from V and 2 bases from J, leaving 15 bases between.

This TCR derives from a woman aged 40-49 years with Graves' hyperthyroidism. The V call is TRBV25-1, the J call TRBJ1-2; weak D call: TRBD1 (5 bases). Sequenced input: blood. The CDR3 coding sequence is TGTGCCAGCAGTGAAGGGTTGCCAGGGAGCAACTATGGCTACACCTTC. Its translation: CASSEGLPGSNYGYTF.